These 20 T cell receptor beta chains came from one sample sequenced in a study of graft-versus-host responses after intestinal transplantation. The antigens these receptors bind are not known. Libraries were prepared by immunoSEQ multiplex PCR; TCRdb keeps only in-frame clonotypes and omits some of them. Among tens of thousands of clones listed, 80% to 90% were seen once. The source was unstimulated CD4+ T cells sorted from spleen or lymph node cells, collected before transplant. All receptors come from a human donor who was the organ donor for an intestinal transplant.

The gene calls are TRBV21-1 and TRBJ1-2; the table names TRBD1, a call not compared with the DNA. TRBV21-1 is given as a pseudogene. This CDR3 has 13 amino acids. CDR3 nucleotides: TGTGCCAGCAGCAAAATGACATTCACCGGCTACACCTTC. It translates to CASSKMTFTGYTF.

This chain links TRBV7-8 with TRBJ2-7, with 9 bases that match TRBD2. This CDR3 comprises 16 residues. V gave up 1 base and J gave up 7 bases; unmatched junction bases: 11. Looked up from germline, CDR1 is SGHVS and CDR2 is FQNEAQ. CDR3 in DNA: TGTGCCAGCAGCTTAGGACCTTTAGCGGGAGTCAATGAGCAGTACTTC. It specifies CASSLGPLAGVNEQYF.

Details on this clone: The junction differs from germline at one of its ends, possibly a read error. Other DNA sequences in this specimen translate into the identical CDR3. The rearrangement links TRBV5-4 to TRBJ1-1, with 8 bases identical to TRBD1. CDR3 length: 15 residues. From germline, CDR1 is SGHNT and CDR2 YYREEE (reference sequence). The CDR3 sequence: CASSTQGVTNTEAFF. The DNA of the CDR3 is TGCGCCAGCAGCACACAGGGGGTAACGAACACTGAAGCTTTCTTT.

V gene TRBV30 combines with J gene TRBJ2-1, with 15 bases matching TRBD2. Germline loops: CDR1 GTSNPN, CDR2 SVGIG (reference sequence). Germline trimming cut 0 bases from V and 7 bases from J; bases unmatched to any gene: 7. The CDR3 loop spans 17 amino acids. The CDR3 here is CAWSVQLGLAGGNEQFF. The CDR3 region has the DNA TGTGCCTGGAGTGTCCAGCTCGGACTAGCGGGAGGGAATGAGCAGTTCTTC. The full variable domain, rest sourced from reference TRBV30 and TRBJ2-1, is SQTIHQWPATLVQPVGSPLSLECTVEGTSNPNLYWYRQAAGRGLQLLFYSVGIGQISSEVPQNLSASRPQDRQFILSSKKLLLSDSGFYLCAWSVQLGLAGGNEQFFGPGTRLTVL.

The genes are TRBV29-1 and TRBJ2-3; 9 bases are a match to TRBD2. V gave up 5 bases and J gave up 5 bases; unmatched junction bases: 8. Per the germline V gene, CDR1 is SQVTM and CDR2 is ANQGSEA. CDR3 length: 14 residues. The CDR3 region has the DNA TGCAGCGTTCTTAGCGGGGGTGCGGGAGATACGCAGTATTTT. Its translation is CSVLSGGAGDTQYF.

This clone has a single count. V usage is TRBV7-8 and J usage is TRBJ2-2; D is perhaps TRBD2 (6 bases). The V gene lost 4 bases and the J gene lost 4 bases, with 13 bases spanning the gap. The length of the CDR3 is 15 residues. Germline-derived CDR1 and CDR2 are SGHVS and FQNEAQ. As DNA, the CDR3 is TGTGCCAGCAGCTCGGGACTTCGCACCACCGGGGAGCTGTTTTTT. Its translation: CASSSGLRTTGELFF.

The chain employs TRBV28 and TRBJ2-7, with 14 bases lining up with TRBD2. This CDR3 comprises 16 residues. The ends lost 6 bases at V and 3 bases at J; junction bases unmatched: 7. Germline V CDR1 and CDR2: MDHEN, SYDVKM. Written as DNA, the CDR3 is TGTGCCAGCAGCCAAAGACTAGCGGGAGGGCTCTACGAGCAGTACTTC. Its translation: CASSQRLAGGLYEQYF.

Only one count was recorded for this clone. The V gene is TRBV5-1, the J gene TRBJ1-3, with D possibly matching TRBD1 (6 bases). With 4 bases removed from V and 0 bases from J, the gap between germline ends came to 14 bases. CDR1 SGHRS and CDR2 YFSETQ come from the germline V gene. The CDR3 has 16 amino acids. CDR3 nucleotide sequence: TGCGCCAGCAGCCCACTACAGGGACCCTCTGGAAACACCATATATTTT. This sequence encodes CASSPLQGPSGNTIYF.

The rearrangement links TRBV28 to TRBJ2-1; perhaps TRBD2 as D (5 bases). The CDR3 consists of 16 residues. Germline V gives CDR1 MDHEN, CDR2 SYDVKM. Trimming pared 5 bases from V and 8 bases from J, leaving 22 bases between. CDR3 sequence: CASSLEVTMKSDEQFF. In DNA form, the CDR3 reads TGTGCCAGCAGTCTGGAGGTCACGATGAAGTCGGATGAGCAGTTCTTC.

The V and J genes are TRBV13 and TRBJ2-7, with D perhaps matching TRBD2 (6 bases). Germline CDR1 PRHDT, CDR2 FYEKMQ (reference sequence). The germline V and J ends were trimmed by 0 bases and 2 bases, with 11 bases remaining between them. This CDR3 contains 15 residues. CDR3 amino acids: CASSLGGSGTYEQYF. The CDR3 region has the DNA TGTGCCAGCAGCTTAGGTGGTAGCGGCACCTACGAGCAGTACTTC.

The chain joins TRBV4-2 to TRBJ2-1; TRBD2 aligns across 8 bases. From germline, CDR1 is LGHNA and CDR2 YNFKEQ. The CDR3 has 17 amino acids. Germline trimming cut 0 bases from V and 2 bases from J; bases unmatched to any gene: 6. The CDR3 reads CASSQESGRSTYNEQFF. DNA for the CDR3: TGTGCCAGCAGCCAAGAAAGCGGGAGATCAACCTACAATGAGCAGTTCTTC.

The chain combines TRBV6-5 with TRBJ2-7, with 9 bases that match TRBD1. V was pared by 6 bases and J by 1 base, with 4 bases of the junction left unmatched. CDR3 size: 14 residues. Germline V CDR1 and CDR2: MNHEY, SVGAGI. The CDR3 sequence: CASSRQGGSYEQYF. The CDR3 DNA reads as TGTGCCAGCAGCCGACAGGGGGGTTCCTACGAGCAGTACTTC.

The chain links TRBV14 to TRBJ1-2, with D possibly being TRBD1 (5 bases). There are 16 residues in the CDR3. CDR1 and CDR2 (germline): SGHDN, FVKESK. V lost 1 base and J 4 bases, leaving 16 bases between the germline ends. In nucleotides, the CDR3 is TGTGCCAGCAGCCAAGTTAAGGGGAAGTGGGGCTATGGCTACACCTTC. Translated, it gives CASSQVKGKWGYGYTF. Full variable domain (remainder filled in from reference TRBV14 and TRBJ1-2): EAGVTQFPSHSVIEKGQTVTLRCDPISGHDNLYWYRRVMGKEIKFLLHFVKESKQDESGMPNNRFLAERTGGTYSTLKVQPAELEDSGVYFCASSQVKGKWGYGYTFGSGTRLTVV.

V is TRBV28 and J is TRBJ1-2, with 9 bases matching TRBD1. Unmatched junction bases numbered 6, after V lost 1 base and J lost 6 bases. The CDR3 runs 15 residues. In germline, CDR1 is MDHEN, CDR2 SYDVKM. The CDR3 sequence is CASSLFGTGFDGYTF. The CDR3 DNA is TGTGCCAGCAGTTTATTCGGGACAGGGTTCGATGGCTACACCTTC.

This chain uses TRBV6-1 with TRBJ1-1, with D perhaps matching TRBD1 (6 bases). The germline CDR1 and CDR2 sequences are MNHNS and SASEGT. Trimming stripped 3 bases from V and 5 bases from J, with 7 bases between. The CDR3 covers 12 residues. The CDR3 is CASSDRGTEAFF. The DNA of the CDR3 is TGTGCCAGCAGTGACAGGGGAACTGAAGCTTTCTTT.

V gene TRBV9 combines with J gene TRBJ2-7; TRBD2 matches 9 bases. Germline CDR1 reads SGDLS; CDR2 reads YYNGEE. The CDR3 runs 15 residues. The V gene end was trimmed by 1 base and the J gene end by 3 bases; junction bases not matched to a gene: 5. For the CDR3, the DNA is TGTGCCAGCAGCGTAAGCGGGAGGATCGACTACGAGCAGTACTTC. Protein product: CASSVSGRIDYEQYF.

The chain recombines TRBV19 with TRBJ1-1, with D possibly being TRBD1 (5 bases). V dropped 3 bases and J dropped 6 bases, with 17 bases sitting between them. Germline loops: CDR1 LNHDA, CDR2 SQIVND (reference sequence). The CDR3 is 15 residues long. CDR3 loop: CASSMRPQGIAEAFF. In nucleotides, the CDR3 is TGTGCCAGTAGTATGCGGCCCCAGGGTATAGCTGAAGCTTTCTTT.

The chain combines TRBV5-8 with TRBJ2-5; TRBD1 is a possible D gene (5 bases). V was clipped by 0 bases and J by 5 bases, with 11 bases between them. The CDR3 contains 14 residues. Germline assignment: CDR1 SGHTS and CDR2 YDEGEE. The CDR3 nucleotides read TGTGCCAGCAGCTTGGGGGCAGGGATGGAGACCCAGTACTTC. It is translated as CASSLGAGMETQYF.

The chain joins TRBV18 to TRBJ1-2; D uncertain. The CDR3 runs 17 residues. Deletions cut 2 bases from V and 2 bases from J, with 18 bases between. Germline CDR1 and CDR2: KGHSH and LQKENI. CDR3 nucleotides: TGTGCCAGCTCACCAGCAATGGAAGGACTACGCAACTATGGCTACACCTTC. As protein: CASSPAMEGLRNYGYTF.

The chain is built from TRBV5-8 and TRBJ2-7; a possible D gene is TRBD2 (5 bases). Trimming removed 3 bases at V and 5 bases at J, with 15 bases between. Germline CDR1 reads SGHTS; CDR2 reads YDEGEE. The CDR3 spans 14 residues. CDR3 nucleotide sequence: TGTGCCAGCAGCTACACTAGGCTTACGGACGAGCAGTACTTC. Amino acid sequence: CASSYTRLTDEQYF.